This TCR beta chain was profiled in a study of CXCR3-negative and CXCR3-positive naive CD8 T cells. On this clonotype: Its antigen is currently unknown.

TRB cDNA libraries were made by UMI-labeled 5' RACE. TCRdb re-called the 5' RACE reads, yielding one record per CDR3 amino acid sequence without DNA. This listing includes 100,000 to 150,000 distinct CDR3 sequences. This CDR3 has 13 amino acids. Germline CDR1 and CDR2: MDHEN and SYDVKM. Study findings and constraints: The study found comparably high diversity in both naive subsets and much lower diversity in memory CD8+ cells.

V usage is TRBV28 and J usage is TRBJ2-5; TCRdb indicates TRBD2, and absent DNA this call remains unverified. The sequence came from a human donor in good health. Some clones in this sample may be carry-over from other donors' samples. The material sequenced was naive CXCR3- CD8+ T cells from blood. Subset reported: CD45RO-CCR7+CD27+CD95- naive CD8+ T cells lacking CXCR3 (TNR3-). The CDR3 reads CASLRDSQETQYF. The variable domain in full, completed from reference TRBV28 and TRBJ2-5, reads DVKVTQSSRYLVKRTGEKVFLECVQDMDHENMFWYRQDPGLGLRLIYFSYDVKMKEKGDIPEGYSVSREKKERFSLILESASTNQTSMYLCASLRDSQETQYFGPGTRLLVL.